The entry that follows covers one T cell receptor (beta chain) sequence. There is no known antigen for this receptor. No base-level quality is on record; no much larger clone is a single base apart. This sample's treatment or condition label indicates: oral pan-JAK inhibitor, 5-10 mg twice daily. Peripheral blood and lesional scalp punch biopsies were obtained from patients with alopecia areata. PBMCs were isolated by density centrifugation and stained for CD3, CD4 and CD8, and CD4+ and CD8+ T cells were sorted on a FACSAria. The data belong to a study of CD8+ T cells in alopecia areata listed by TCRdb under 2018. As for the study more broadly: The treated patients, all with moderate-to-severe alopecia areata, were enrolled in an open-label pilot trial of oral tofacitinib given at 5 to 10 mg twice daily. Patients on tofacitinib were biopsied at baseline and after 4 and 24 weeks of treatment, and several of the patients also had a later scalp biopsy. Clonality in the scalp was compared among normal scalp (n=4), patchy alopecia areata scalp (n=8), and alopecia totalis/universalis scalp (n=8). High-throughput TCRbeta sequencing was used to examine T cell clonal expansion in alopecia areata in both the C3H/HeJ mouse model and human patients. TCRbeta CDR3 regions were amplified by immunoSEQ multiplex PCR using 35 Vbeta forward and 13 Jbeta reverse primers. On the human side, TCRbeta sequencing was run on scalp tissue and on sorted CD4+ and CD8+ peripheral blood T cells from healthy controls and from alopecia areata patients with either patchy or totalis/universalis disease. The SALT score, which quantifies the percentage of affected scalp surface area, was used to measure disease severity in treated patients. The RNA source kit depended on sample type: the PAXgene miRNA kit for fixed scalp, the miRNeasy kit for PBMCs, and the RNeasy kit for mouse skin. Patients stayed on tofacitinib for 6 to 18 months and then had 6 months of follow-up off drug so that delayed response and recurrence could be assessed. What the research found in general, with its limitations: During tofacitinib treatment, many expanded lesional clones remained in scalp and blood, and this persistence may partly explain relapse after treatment is stopped. Because the treated cohort was small and had just a single nonresponder, larger studies are needed to establish links between baseline CD8+ expansion and response. Resident alphabeta T cells in normal human skin are also sequenced, complicating scalp TCR repertoire analysis, unlike mouse skin dominated by gammadelta T cells. With tofacitinib, both scalp clonality and the number of expanded CD8+ clones among the top 100 scalp clones went down significantly. Compared with normal scalp, lesional scalp, particularly in alopecia totalis/universalis, had higher clonality and more expanded CD8+ clones, which suggests antigenic drive. Shared TCR sequences between patients were less evident than in mice, which may be partly attributable to HLA diversity in the patient population.

Libraries were constructed by the immunoSEQ multiplex PCR assay. To provide template for TCR sequencing, every sample had RNA extracted and reverse transcribed into cDNA. First-strand cDNA was synthesized using SuperScript III with a 2:1 mix of oligo-dT and random hexamers. Amplification bias was assessed with a synthetic immune receptor repertoire, and residual bias was removed computationally. On the authors' methods: After raw reads were preprocessed to remove errors, the CDR3 was defined following IMGT conventions as running from the conserved cysteine to phenylalanine. Clonality was computed as 1 minus the Shannon entropy, with the entropy normalized by log2 of the number of productive unique TCRs. Scalp TCRbeta sequences were cross-referenced with sorted blood CD4 and CD8 repertoires so that the CD4 or CD8 identity of scalp clones could be inferred. TCRdb obtained this table from immuneACCESS and retained in-frame rearrangements with V and J assigned. These tables miss some clones; where compared with another copy, unresolved V genes account for less than half of the shortfall, and the remainder is unexplained. That table is the source of V, J and clone size, and D and trimming were worked out from the DNA. Within this sample are 150,000 to 200,000 clones, with 50% to 70% of them counted one time only. In total, the top ten clones hold approximately 1.4% of the sample.

The cysteine opens and the phenylalanine closes a CDR3 of 12 amino acids. Only CDR3 DNA is held: 36 bases, read in frame from base 1. V and J are truncated by 1 base and 6 bases respectively, leaving an intervening sequence of 9 bases. Via the germline V gene, CDR1 is SQVTM and CDR2 ANQGSEA. This clonotype originated in a human donor with alopecia areata. Recombination joined TRBV29-1 with TRBJ1-2, with the D gene call left open. The sample here was CD4+ T cells sorted from blood, taken between weeks 47 and 50, from a patient treated with tofacitinib. This receptor has the CDR3 CSVEGLFDGYTF. The DNA is TGCAGCGTTGAAGGACTGTTTGATGGCTACACCTTC.